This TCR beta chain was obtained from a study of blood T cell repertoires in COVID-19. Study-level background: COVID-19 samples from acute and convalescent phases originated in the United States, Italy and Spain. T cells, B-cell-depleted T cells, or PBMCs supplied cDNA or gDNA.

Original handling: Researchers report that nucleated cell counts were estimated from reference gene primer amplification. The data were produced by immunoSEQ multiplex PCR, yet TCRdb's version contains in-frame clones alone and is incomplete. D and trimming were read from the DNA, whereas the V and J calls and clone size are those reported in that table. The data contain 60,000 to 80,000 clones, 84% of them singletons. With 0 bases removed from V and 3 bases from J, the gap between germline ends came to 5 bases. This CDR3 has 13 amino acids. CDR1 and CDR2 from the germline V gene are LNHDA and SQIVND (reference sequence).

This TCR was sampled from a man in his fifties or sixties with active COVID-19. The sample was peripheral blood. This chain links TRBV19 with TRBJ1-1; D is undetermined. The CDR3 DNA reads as TGTGCCAGTAGTATAGATGGGCACACTGAAGCTTTCTTT. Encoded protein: CASSIDGHTEAFF.